This passage covers 8 T cell receptor beta chains from one sample sequenced in a study of Tregs in tolerant kidney transplant recipients. The data were produced by immunoSEQ multiplex PCR, yet TCRdb's version contains in-frame clones alone and is incomplete. The sample shows around 74,000 clones, around 98% of them seen only once. The input for sequencing was CD4+ T cells from blood, taken before the transplant. These TCRs come from a human donor who received a combined kidney and bone marrow transplant.

DNA of the CDR3: TGTGCCACCCGCAAACAGGGGTTTAATGAAAAACTGTTTTTT. Amino acids: CATRKQGFNEKLFF. The chain couples TRBV19 to TRBJ1-4, with TRBD1 matching 7 bases. V shed 10 bases and J 4 bases; nucleotides not matched to a gene: 9. The CDR3 sequence is 14 residues long. Germline V CDR1 and CDR2: LNHDA, SQIVND (reference sequence).

V is TRBV7-9 and J is TRBJ2-1; 8 positions match TRBD2. V lost 0 bases to trimming and J lost 5 bases; unmatched junction nucleotides: 9. The CDR3 is 17 residues long. The V gene's germline CDR1 is SEHNR and CDR2 FQNEAQ (reference sequence). The CDR3 DNA is TGTGCCAGCAGCTTAGCGAATGGAGCGGGAGTCGACAATGAGCAGTTCTTC. This sequence encodes CASSLANGAGVDNEQFF.

The chain has TRBV7-9 and TRBJ2-3; maybe TRBD1 (8 bases). This CDR3 is built from 16 residues. With 1 base removed from V and 1 base from J, the gap between germline ends came to 12 bases. Per the germline V gene, CDR1 is SEHNR and CDR2 is FQNEAQ (reference sequence). For the CDR3, the DNA is TGTGCCAGCAGCTTAGATACAGGGGGGGGCACAGATACGCAGTATTTT. This gives the protein CASSLDTGGGTDTQYF.

The genes are TRBV29-1 and TRBJ2-7; 12 bases map to TRBD1. Trimming cost V 3 bases and J 5 bases; bases outside gene matches: 5. CDR1 and CDR2 from the germline V gene are SQVTM and ANQGSEA. The CDR3 is 14 amino acids. The CDR3, as DNA: TGCAGCGTTGAGGGGGGACAGGGGGCAGACGAGCAGTACTTC. This sequence encodes CSVEGGQGADEQYF.

The rearrangement joins TRBV7-2 to TRBJ1-2; D may be TRBD1 (5 bases). V lost 5 bases and J 0 bases, leaving 22 bases between the germline ends. The V gene's germline CDR1 is SGHTA and CDR2 FQGNSA. The length of the CDR3 is 18 residues. CDR3 protein: CASSPQWGGVRANYGYTF. The CDR3 nucleotides read TGTGCCAGCAGCCCACAGTGGGGCGGAGTCCGCGCTAACTATGGCTACACCTTC. Using reference TRBV7-2 and TRBJ1-2 for the parts outside the CDR3, the full variable domain is GAGVSQSPSNKVTEKGKDVELRCDPISGHTALYWYRQSLGQGLEFLIYFQGNSAPDKSGLPSDRFSAERTGGSVSTLTIQRTQQEDSAVYLCASSPQWGGVRANYGYTFGSGTRLTVV.

The chain is built from TRBV28 and TRBJ1-2; possibly TRBD1 for D (6 bases). Between the trimmed V and J ends, which lost 2 bases and 0 bases, there was a span of 10 bases. CDR1 is MDHEN, CDR2 SYDVKM, per germline. The CDR3 sequence is 15 residues long. The CDR3 reads CASSLPNRANYGYTF. For the CDR3, the DNA is TGTGCCAGCAGTTTACCCAACAGGGCTAACTATGGCTACACCTTC.

The chain links TRBV4-2 to TRBJ2-2, with 9 bases identical to TRBD2. V lost 6 bases, J lost 5 bases, and 10 bases stayed unmatched. CDR3 length equals 16 residues. Per germline, CDR1 LGHNA and CDR2 YNFKEQ. This CDR3 reads CASRDSLAGATGELFF. The CDR3 nucleotides are TGTGCCAGCAGGGATTCATTAGCGGGAGCGACCGGGGAGCTGTTTTTT.

CDR3 protein: CASSVDQTDTQYF. The CDR3 coding sequence is TGTGCCAGCAGCGTAGACCAGACAGATACGCAGTATTTT. The J gene is TRBJ2-3, the V gene TRBV9; D gene unclear. The germline V gene has CDR1 SGDLS and CDR2 YYNGEE. Trimming took off 0 bases at V and 3 bases at J, with 5 bases between the two ends. CDR3 length: 13 amino acids.